This T cell receptor beta chain comes out of a study of T cells in Graves' hyperthyroidism and ophthalmopathy. In germline, CDR1 is LNHDA, CDR2 SQIVND (reference sequence). This CDR3 has 16 residues. Germline trimming cut 0 bases from V and 7 bases from J; bases unmatched to any gene: 9. The TCR beta CDR3 regions underwent amplification using RNA transcripts as the source. TCR CDR3 underwent first-round RT-PCR with the HTBI primer set. TCRdb independently ran MiXCR on the multiplex PCR reads; one entry per CDR3 protein. The sample has 490,000 or so distinct CDR3 sequences, roughly 23% seen once. General study points: Stable hyperthyroidism was separated from ophthalmopathy by a model based on 13 V-J features.

With regard to this clonotype: Its cognate antigen is unknown.

Sequenced input: blood. This receptor was identified in a woman in her sixties or seventies with Graves' ophthalmopathy. The chain employs TRBV19 and TRBJ1-5; 7 bases align to TRBD1. CDR3 nucleotide sequence: TGTGCCAGTAGTATAGACCTGACAGGGCTTAGACAGCCCCAGCATTTT. The encoded protein is CASSIDLTGLRQPQHF.